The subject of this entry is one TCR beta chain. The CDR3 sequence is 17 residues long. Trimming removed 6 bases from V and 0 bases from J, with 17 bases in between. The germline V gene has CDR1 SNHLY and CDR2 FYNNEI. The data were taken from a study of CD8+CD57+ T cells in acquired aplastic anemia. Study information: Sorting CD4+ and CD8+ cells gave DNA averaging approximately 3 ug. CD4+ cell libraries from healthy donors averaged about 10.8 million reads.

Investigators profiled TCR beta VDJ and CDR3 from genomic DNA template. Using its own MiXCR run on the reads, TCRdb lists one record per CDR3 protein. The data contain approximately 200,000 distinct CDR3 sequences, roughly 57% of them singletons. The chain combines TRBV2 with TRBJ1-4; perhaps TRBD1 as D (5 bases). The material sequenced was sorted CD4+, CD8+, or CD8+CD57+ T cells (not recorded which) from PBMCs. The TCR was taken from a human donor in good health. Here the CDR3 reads CASSAPQQGATNEKLFF. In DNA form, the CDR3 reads TGTGCCAGCAGCGCCCCACAGCAGGGTGCAACTAATGAAAAACTGTTTTTT. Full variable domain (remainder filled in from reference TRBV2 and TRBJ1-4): EPEVTQTPSHQVTQMGQEVILRCVPISNHLYFYWYRQILGQKVEFLVSFYNNEISEKSEIFDDQFSVERPDGSNFTLKIRSTKLEDSAMYFCASSAPQQGATNEKLFFGSGTQLSVL.